The clone carrying this TCR beta chain has a single count. This entry belongs to a study of blood T cell repertoires in COVID-19. Germline CDR1 and CDR2: SEHNR and FQNEAQ (reference sequence). Unmatched junction bases numbered 0, after V lost 0 bases and J lost 7 bases. CDR3 length: 13 amino acids. Clones were read by immunoSEQ multiplex PCR, and TCRdb kept only the in-frame ones, dropping some. The sample holds about 220,000 clones, about 80% seen once. The chain combines TRBV7-9 with TRBJ2-1; TRBD2 matches 7 bases. Source material: PBMCs or T cells enriched from blood (not recorded which). The receptor's source is a woman in her forties with acute COVID-19. CDR3 amino acids: CASSLASGNEQFF. CDR3 sequence (DNA): TGTGCCAGCAGCTTAGCTAGCGGGAATGAGCAGTTCTTC.